The entry below gives a single T cell receptor beta chain sequence along with its context. What it binds is not known. The CDR3 runs to 15 residues. CDR1 MNHNS and CDR2 SASEGT come from the germline V gene. The V end lost 1 base, the J end lost 1 base, and 10 bases lay between the germline ends. This sample is drawn from a study of a mutant IDH1 vaccine in newly diagnosed glioma. Study summary: Those enrolled had earlier been treated with radiotherapy, temozolomide, or both, mostly both.

The time point here: baseline, week 1 (first vaccination visit). Stated treatment: pre-vaccination baseline after standard-of-care therapy. Donors had new IDH1-mutant astrocytomas of WHO grade 3 or 4 (ATRX-lost). Broader study findings: Changes in top peripheral clonotypes did not appear linked to pseudoprogression. Immune responses arising from the vaccine appeared in around 92% of patients.

Assay used: immunoSEQ multiplex PCR; TCRdb lists only in-frame clones, some missing. The sample gives some 100,000 clones, roughly 85% of which show up once; around 7% is in the top ten. This chain connects TRBV6-1 to TRBJ1-2; D not certain. The sequencing here drew on PBMCs, taken from a glioma patient treated with radiotherapy, temozolomide or both. This clonotype was obtained from a woman in her forties or fifties with glioma. CDR3 sequence (DNA): TGTGCCAGCAGTGAAGATAGGCAGCGTAACTATGGCTACACCTTC. Protein sequence: CASSEDRQRNYGYTF.